Given below is one TCR beta chain in context. Its antigen is still unknown. Nothing much larger sits one base from this clone, and base qualities are not available. Whole blood was collected in K2EDTA tubes by collaborating institutions according to the institutions' own protocols. Collaborator samples were shipped for TCRbeta analysis as frozen whole blood, isolated PBMCs, or DNA extracted from either sample type. TCRbeta CDR3 regions were amplified from genomic DNA by means of the immunoSEQ Assay, a bias-controlled multiplex PCR. The paper's data handling went like this. Within the assay, amplification of reference gene primers was used to estimate how many nucleated cells each sample contained. To quantify the absolute abundance of each unique TCRbeta CDR3 rearrangement, sequence reads were collapsed and filtered. For each sample, productive Simpson clonality was calculated as the square root of Simpson's diversity index across productive rearrangements. TCRdb took over this immuneACCESS table, retaining in-frame rearrangements with V and J assigned. Such tables are incomplete; in checked studies, under half of the missing clones stem from an unresolved V gene, and the remainder is unexplained. Clone size and V and J calls were adopted from that table, with D and trimming inferred from the DNA. The sample profile shows 150,000 to 200,000 clones; roughly 76% of them were found once. The top ten clones comprise 8.6% of the sample.

This specimen comes from a study of blood T cell repertoires in COVID-19 (dated by TCRdb to 2020 to 2022). Background for the entire study: Samples from collaborators originated in the United States, Italy and Spain and spanned both the acute and convalescent phases of COVID-19. The material from the prospective study consisted of cDNA or gDNA derived from T cells, B-cell-depleted T cells, or PBMCs. Deeply sampled blood TCRbeta repertoires from subjects exposed to, actively infected with, or recovered from COVID-19 were included in the dataset. The repertoires were released in a freely available public database intended as a resource for research on the immune response to SARS-CoV-2. The samples were drawn from the first 160 participants of the ongoing ImmuneRACE study and from 1,254 subjects provided by 6 global collaborators. Nearly every sample came with metadata listing a de-identified subject ID, COVID-19 status, age in years and sex. HLA class I and class II types, where available, came from metadata supplied by the sample provider rather than from assay-based typing.

General conclusions and limits of the study: The quantity of clinical and demographic metadata differed by source and by participant and was supplied without curation.

V has 7 bases trimmed and J has 6 bases trimmed; junction bases matching no gene number 15. The CDR3 contains 16 residues, cysteine and phenylalanine counted. The DNA shown is the 48-base CDR3, in frame from base 1. The germline V gene (reference sequence) provides CDR1 LNHDA and CDR2 SQIVND. This clonotype was obtained from a woman in her forties or fifties with active or convalescent COVID-19. The V and J segments used are TRBV19 and TRBJ1-2; 9 of the junction bases match TRBD1. The sequenced sample was peripheral blood. Here the CDR3 is given as CASTSRRTGAGNGYTF. The DNA reads as follows: TGTGCCAGTACCTCCAGGAGGACAGGGGCGGGGAATGGCTACACCTTC.